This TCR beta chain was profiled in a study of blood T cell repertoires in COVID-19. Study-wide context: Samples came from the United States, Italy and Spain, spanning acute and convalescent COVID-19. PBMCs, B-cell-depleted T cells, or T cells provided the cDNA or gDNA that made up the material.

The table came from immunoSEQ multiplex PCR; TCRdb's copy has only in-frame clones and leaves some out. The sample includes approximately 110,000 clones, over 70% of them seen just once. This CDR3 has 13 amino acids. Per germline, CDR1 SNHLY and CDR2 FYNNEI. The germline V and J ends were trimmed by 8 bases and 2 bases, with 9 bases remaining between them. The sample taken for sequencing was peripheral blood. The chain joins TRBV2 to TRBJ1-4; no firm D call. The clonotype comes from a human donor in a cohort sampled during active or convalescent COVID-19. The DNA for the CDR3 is TGTGCCAGCGTGCGGAGGACTAATGAAAAACTGTTTTTT. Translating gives CASVRRTNEKLFF.